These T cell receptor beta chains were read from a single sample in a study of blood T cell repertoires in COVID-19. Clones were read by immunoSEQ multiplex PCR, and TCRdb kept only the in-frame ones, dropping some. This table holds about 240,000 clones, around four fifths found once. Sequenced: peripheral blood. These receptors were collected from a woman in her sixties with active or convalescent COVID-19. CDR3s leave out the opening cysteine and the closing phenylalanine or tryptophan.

cdr3_aa: AWSARAYTTLGYT
j_call: TRBJ1-2
v_call: TRBV30

cdr3_aa: ASSRQGQVGYEQY
j_call: TRBJ2-7
v_call: TRBV19

cdr3_aa: ASSFLASGLTDTQY
j_call: TRBJ2-3
v_call: TRBV5-5

cdr3_aa: ASSYSRGYGYT
j_call: TRBJ1-2
v_call: TRBV6-5

cdr3_aa: AISGQGENEQF
j_call: TRBJ2-1
v_call: TRBV10-3

cdr3_aa: ASSLGGSRSGNTIY
j_call: TRBJ1-3
v_call: TRBV7-2

cdr3_aa: ASSSGISGNTIY
j_call: TRBJ1-3
v_call: TRBV11-2

cdr3_aa: ASSVGQELYYGYT
j_call: TRBJ1-2
v_call: TRBV9

cdr3_aa: ATRRGANTEAF
j_call: TRBJ1-1
v_call: TRBV12-3/TRBV12-4

cdr3_aa: AISPTSGGSYEQY
j_call: TRBJ2-7
v_call: TRBV10-3

cdr3_aa: ASSLRDRSNTEAF
j_call: TRBJ1-1
v_call: TRBV21-1

cdr3_aa: ASSIDQQGYYGYT
j_call: TRBJ1-2
v_call: TRBV19

cdr3_aa: ASSSGYGGYT
j_call: TRBJ1-2
v_call: TRBV5-6

cdr3_aa: ASSKDRGYASSYEQY
j_call: TRBJ2-7
v_call: TRBV7-9

cdr3_aa: ASRSAGTDNEKLF
j_call: TRBJ1-4
v_call: TRBV27

cdr3_aa: ASSRYPIAGGRGEQF
j_call: TRBJ2-1
v_call: TRBV4-1

cdr3_aa: ASSPGTGGEANYGYT
j_call: TRBJ1-2
v_call: TRBV4-3

cdr3_aa: ASGLPYEAYGYT
j_call: TRBJ1-2
v_call: TRBV12-5

cdr3_aa: ASSVGIGAGGEETQY
j_call: TRBJ2-5
v_call: TRBV9

cdr3_aa: ASSIDLLGRGYEGQPQH
j_call: TRBJ1-5
v_call: TRBV19

cdr3_aa: SVGAGYEQY
j_call: TRBJ2-7
v_call: TRBV29-1

cdr3_aa: ASSETGSGTEAF
j_call: TRBJ1-1
v_call: TRBV7-3

cdr3_aa: ASSTGQVGGYT
j_call: TRBJ1-2
v_call: TRBV7-9

cdr3_aa: ASSKNGGGTDTQY
j_call: TRBJ2-3
v_call: TRBV3-1/TRBV3-2

cdr3_aa: ASSQENRGQGEKLF
j_call: TRBJ1-4
v_call: TRBV4-1

cdr3_aa: ASSETLGITF
j_call: TRBJ1-1
v_call: TRBV25-1

cdr3_aa: AWRSSYNEQF
j_call: TRBJ2-1
v_call: TRBV30

cdr3_aa: ASRRDRAQPQH
j_call: TRBJ1-5
v_call: TRBV27

cdr3_aa: ASSATGTDFPANYGYT
j_call: TRBJ1-2
v_call: TRBV6-1

cdr3_aa: ASRPQGLDGETQY
j_call: TRBJ2-5
v_call: TRBV28

cdr3_aa: SVDEAANYGYT
j_call: TRBJ1-2
v_call: TRBV29-1

cdr3_aa: ASSSQGAGTGELF
j_call: TRBJ2-2
v_call: TRBV7-3

cdr3_aa: ASSSPPTGAYGYT
j_call: TRBJ1-2
v_call: TRBV5-8

cdr3_aa: ASSKARDNEQF
j_call: TRBJ2-1
v_call: TRBV21-1

cdr3_aa: AHRSSRETQY
j_call: TRBJ2-5
v_call: TRBV9

cdr3_aa: ATHRQARMNTEAF
j_call: TRBJ1-1
v_call: TRBV6-5

cdr3_aa: ASSPRGAGRRDTEAF
j_call: TRBJ1-1
v_call: TRBV5-1

cdr3_aa: ASSSSGTGQETQY
j_call: TRBJ2-5
v_call: TRBV28

cdr3_aa: ASSWGTGEGNSPLH
j_call: TRBJ1-6
v_call: TRBV7-9

cdr3_aa: ASSVRGGGTDTQY
j_call: TRBJ2-3
v_call: TRBV11-2

cdr3_aa: ASSLGRGAQGGYGYT
j_call: TRBJ1-2
v_call: TRBV7-2

cdr3_aa: ASSQGVTGYEKLF
j_call: TRBJ1-4
v_call: TRBV3-1/TRBV3-2

cdr3_aa: ASSAGKGYEQY
j_call: TRBJ2-7
v_call: TRBV6-4

cdr3_aa: ASSLSSGGPTQETQY
j_call: TRBJ2-5
v_call: TRBV6-2/TRBV6-3

cdr3_aa: ASSQGRGTTNIQY
j_call: TRBJ2-4
v_call: TRBV4-2

cdr3_aa: ASSSDRGLNTGELF
j_call: TRBJ2-2
v_call: TRBV5-1